These 9 T cell receptor beta chains originate from one sample sequenced in a study of technical replicates of blood from several donors. Method: immunoSEQ multiplex PCR; TCRdb's copy keeps in-frame clones and lacks some. Among about 82,000 clones listed, over 90% were seen once. What was sequenced was T cells isolated from PBMCs. The receptors here all came from a human donor in good health.

The CDR3 loop reads CASSLMAQGQETQYF. CDR3 bases: TGTGCCAGCAGCTTAATGGCCCAGGGGCAAGAGACCCAGTACTTC. The gene calls are TRBV7-3 and TRBJ2-5; possible D gene TRBD1, 6 bases. Germline V lookup: CDR1 SGHTA, CDR2 FQGTGA. Trimming pared 1 base from V and 2 bases from J, leaving 11 bases between. The CDR3 has 15 amino acids.

The chain couples TRBV28 to TRBJ1-4; the D gene is possibly TRBD1 (6 bases). The V and J ends lost 6 bases and 7 bases respectively, with 12 bases between them. The CDR3 spans 13 residues. Germline assignment: CDR1 MDHEN and CDR2 SYDVKM. CDR3 coding DNA: TGTGCCAGCAGATGGGGCAGGGGTGAAAAACTGTTTTTT. This gives the protein CASRWGRGEKLFF.

The chain has TRBV7-6 and TRBJ1-1; 9 bases map to TRBD1. The germline CDR1 and CDR2 sequences are SGHVS and FNYEAQ. After removal of 5 bases from V and 5 bases from J, the junction contained 6 bases not matched to a gene. The CDR3 contains 14 residues. The CDR3 loop is CASSPGQGRTEAFF. The CDR3 bases are TGTGCCAGCAGCCCAGGACAGGGGCGAACTGAAGCTTTCTTT.

This sequence joins TRBV19 and TRBJ2-1; 9 bases fit TRBD1. The junction had 7 bases not matched to a gene; V was cut back by 7 bases and J by 6 bases. The germline gives CDR1 LNHDA, CDR2 SQIVND (reference sequence). There are 14 residues in the CDR3. The CDR3 reads CASNTDRGVNEQFF. The DNA of the CDR3 is TGTGCCAGTAATACGGACAGGGGCGTCAATGAGCAGTTCTTC. The variable domain in full, completed from reference TRBV19 and TRBJ2-1, reads DGGITQSPKYLFRKEGQNVTLSCEQNLNHDAMYWYRQDPGQGLRLIYYSQIVNDFQKGDIAEGYSVSREKKESFPLTVTSAQKNPTAFYLCASNTDRGVNEQFFGPGTRLTVL.

The J gene is TRBJ2-3, the V gene TRBV18; D call uncertain. V gave up 2 bases and J gave up 0 bases, with 12 bases separating them. This CDR3 has 16 residues. Looked up from germline, CDR1 is KGHSH and CDR2 is LQKENI. CDR3 in amino acids: CASSPDRVSSTDTQYF. The CDR3 coding sequence is TGTGCCAGCTCACCAGATCGAGTCTCTAGCACAGATACGCAGTATTTT.

The rearrangement uses TRBV2 and TRBJ2-7; 13 nucleotides agree with TRBD2. Germline values: CDR1 SNHLY, CDR2 FYNNEI. The CDR3 loop spans 15 amino acids. The V and J ends lost 6 bases and 1 base, in that order; junction bases with no gene match: 3. In DNA, the CDR3 is TGTGCCAGCAGCGGACTAGCGGGAGTTTCCTACGAGCAGTACTTC. Amino acid sequence: CASSGLAGVSYEQYF.

This CDR3 is CAISEQSDYGYTF. CDR3 sequence (DNA): TGTGCCATCAGTGAGCAGTCCGATTATGGCTACACCTTC. The genes are TRBV10-3 and TRBJ1-2; D uncertain. Germline V gene lookup returns CDR1 ENHRY and CDR2 SYGVKD. The CDR3 has 13 amino acids. Trimming stripped 2 bases from V and 5 bases from J, with 9 bases between.

The chain combines TRBV7-2 with TRBJ2-5; possible D gene TRBD1, 5 bases. CDR1 and CDR2 (germline): SGHTA, FQGNSA. The CDR3 is made up of 13 amino acids. V lost 1 base and J lost 5, with 8 bases in between. CDR3 nucleotides: TGTGCCAGCAGCTTAGGGGGCGTTGAGACCCAGTACTTC. This translates into CASSLGGVETQYF.

The chain links TRBV29-1 to TRBJ2-7; D is unresolved. From germline, CDR1 is SQVTM and CDR2 ANQGSEA. The V end was cut by 5 bases, the J end by 0 bases, with 5 bases between. There are 11 residues in the CDR3. CDR3: CSVLNSYEQYF. The DNA for the CDR3 is TGCAGCGTTTTAAACTCCTACGAGCAGTACTTC.